These T cell receptor beta chains were read from a single sample in a study of T cells after yellow fever vaccination. Using its own MiXCR run on the 5' RACE reads, TCRdb lists one record per CDR3 protein. The sample yields 300,000 to 400,000 distinct CDR3 sequences, 8% to 9.5% seen once. The sample consisted of PBMCs, taken about 49 days after the first yellow fever vaccination. The receptors were gathered from a man aged 18 to 30 who received the YFV17D yellow fever vaccine. Each CDR3 is given with its conserved first and last residue. The order of the fields is V gene, J gene, clone size, D gene, CDR3 protein, CDR3 DNA. D genes are given only for firm matches. The size of a clone is reported for some rows only, either as once, few or many, or as a class for expanded clones.

v_gene: TRBV7-2
j_gene: TRBJ2-2
abundance: few
d_gene: TRBD2
CDR3aa: CASSLAGGANTGELFF
CDR3nt: TGTGCCAGCAGTCTAGCGGGGGGTGCGAACACCGGGGAGCTGTTTTTT

v_gene: TRBV4-3
j_gene: TRBJ1-2
abundance: .
d_gene: .
CDR3aa: CASSQELRSGRGYTF
CDR3nt: TGCGCCAGCAGCCAAGAACTTAGGTCAGGGAGGGGCTACACCTTC

v_gene: TRBV6-2/TRBV6-3
j_gene: TRBJ1-1
abundance: few
d_gene: .
CDR3aa: CASSYSYRATAEAFF
CDR3nt: TGTGCCAGCAGTTACTCGTATAGGGCGACGGCTGAAGCTTTCTTT

v_gene: TRBV12-3/TRBV12-4
j_gene: TRBJ2-3
abundance: few
d_gene: .
CDR3aa: CASSPPSGADTQYF
CDR3nt: TGTGCCAGCAGTCCACCCTCCGGGGCAGATACGCAGTATTTT

v_gene: TRBV6-2/TRBV6-3
j_gene: TRBJ2-5
abundance: few
d_gene: .
CDR3aa: CAEGGGPGTQYF
CDR3nt: TGTGCCGAAGGGGGGGGCCCTGGTACCCAGTACTTC

v_gene: TRBV24-1
j_gene: TRBJ2-3
abundance: .
d_gene: .
CDR3aa: CATSEWDSSTDTQYF
CDR3nt: TGTGCCACCAGTGAATGGGACTCGAGCACAGATACGCAGTATTTT

v_gene: TRBV5-4
j_gene: TRBJ2-1
abundance: .
d_gene: TRBD1
CDR3aa: CASSPGQGDYNEQFF
CDR3nt: TGTGCCAGCAGCCCCGGACAGGGCGACTACAATGAGCAGTTCTTC

v_gene: TRBV5-6
j_gene: TRBJ2-7
abundance: .
d_gene: .
CDR3aa: CASSWGDSSYEQYF
CDR3nt: TGTGCCAGCAGCTGGGGGGACAGCTCCTACGAGCAGTACTTC

v_gene: TRBV15
j_gene: TRBJ2-5
abundance: few
d_gene: TRBD2
CDR3aa: CATYTSGGEETQYF
CDR3nt: TGTGCCACCTACACTAGCGGGGGAGAGGAGACCCAGTACTTC

v_gene: TRBV28
j_gene: TRBJ1-6
abundance: many
d_gene: .
CDR3aa: CASSLSTLRSPLHF
CDR3nt: TGTGCCAGCAGCCTCTCAACCCTGAGGTCACCCCTCCACTTT

v_gene: TRBV7-9
j_gene: TRBJ2-3
abundance: many
d_gene: .
CDR3aa: CASSSTVSTDTQYF
CDR3nt: TGTGCCAGCAGCTCAACAGTTAGCACAGATACGCAGTATTTT

v_gene: TRBV4-1
j_gene: TRBJ2-1
abundance: few
d_gene: .
CDR3aa: CASSPGDLVQFF
CDR3nt: TGCGCCAGCAGCCCAGGGGACCTTGTGCAGTTCTTC

v_gene: TRBV5-1
j_gene: TRBJ2-3
abundance: .
d_gene: .
CDR3aa: CASSHGTAVGDTQYF
CDR3nt: TGCGCCAGCAGCCATGGGACGGCGGTGGGAGATACGCAGTATTTT

v_gene: TRBV5-1
j_gene: TRBJ2-5
abundance: .
d_gene: .
CDR3aa: CASSLGAGYGTQYF
CDR3nt: TGCGCCAGCAGCTTGGGCGCCGGGTACGGGACCCAGTACTTC

v_gene: TRBV20-1
j_gene: TRBJ1-1
abundance: few
d_gene: .
CDR3aa: CSALPGTTEAFF
CDR3nt: TGCAGTGCCCTCCCGGGGACGACTGAAGCTTTCTTT

v_gene: TRBV2
j_gene: TRBJ1-4
abundance: few
d_gene: .
CDR3aa: CASSVLPGGATNEKLFF
CDR3nt: TGTGCCAGCAGTGTACTCCCTGGCGGTGCAACTAATGAAAAACTGTTTTTT

v_gene: TRBV12-3/TRBV12-4
j_gene: TRBJ2-6
abundance: few
d_gene: .
CDR3aa: CASTTSSGANVLTF
CDR3nt: TGTGCCAGCACGACAAGCTCTGGGGCCAACGTCCTGACTTTC

v_gene: TRBV4-1
j_gene: TRBJ2-2
abundance: .
d_gene: .
CDR3aa: CASSLKPSSLRTGELFF
CDR3nt: TGCGCCAGCAGCCTTAAACCATCTAGTCTAAGAACCGGGGAGCTGTTTTTT

v_gene: TRBV7-8
j_gene: TRBJ1-5
abundance: few
d_gene: .
CDR3aa: CASSFSQYSNQPQHF
CDR3nt: TGTGCCAGCAGCTTTTCCCAGTATAGCAATCAGCCCCAGCATTTT

v_gene: TRBV29-1
j_gene: TRBJ2-5
abundance: few
d_gene: .
CDR3aa: CSVFAETQYF
CDR3nt: TGCAGCGTTTTTGCGGAGACCCAGTACTTC

v_gene: TRBV7-2
j_gene: TRBJ1-2
abundance: few
d_gene: TRBD1
CDR3aa: CASKTGDANYGYTF
CDR3nt: TGTGCCAGCAAAACAGGGGACGCTAACTATGGCTACACCTTC

v_gene: TRBV18
j_gene: TRBJ2-1
abundance: few
d_gene: TRBD2
CDR3aa: CASSPLTSPNNEQFF
CDR3nt: TGTGCCAGCTCACCACTGACTAGCCCCAACAATGAGCAGTTCTTC

v_gene: TRBV20-1
j_gene: TRBJ2-3
abundance: .
d_gene: .
CDR3aa: CSARELFTGGAFHTQYF
CDR3nt: TGCAGTGCTAGAGAATTGTTTACAGGGGGGGCCTTTCATACGCAGTATTTT

v_gene: TRBV20-1
j_gene: TRBJ1-5
abundance: .
d_gene: TRBD1
CDR3aa: CSAPDRVNQPQHF
CDR3nt: TGCAGTGCTCCGGACAGGGTCAATCAGCCCCAGCATTTT

v_gene: TRBV12-3/TRBV12-4
j_gene: TRBJ2-2
abundance: .
d_gene: .
CDR3aa: CASRPTGHTGELFF
CDR3nt: TGTGCCAGCAGACCAACAGGCCACACCGGGGAGCTGTTTTTT

v_gene: TRBV6-2/TRBV6-3
j_gene: TRBJ1-1
abundance: few
d_gene: TRBD1
CDR3aa: CASSYPWTGSSEAFF
CDR3nt: TGTGCCAGCAGTTACCCCTGGACAGGGTCGTCTGAAGCTTTCTTT

v_gene: TRBV6-2/TRBV6-3
j_gene: TRBJ2-5
abundance: .
d_gene: .
CDR3aa: CASSYGLGSTETQYF
CDR3nt: TGTGCCAGCAGTTACGGCCTGGGGAGTACGGAGACCCAGTACTTC

v_gene: TRBV20-1
j_gene: TRBJ2-1
abundance: few
d_gene: TRBD2
CDR3aa: CSAPGGTFLNNEQFF
CDR3nt: TGCAGTGCTCCGGGGGGGACCTTTCTTAACAATGAGCAGTTCTTC

v_gene: TRBV18
j_gene: TRBJ2-3
abundance: .
d_gene: .
CDR3aa: CASSPPSVSTDTQYF
CDR3nt: TGTGCCAGCTCACCACCGTCGGTGAGCACAGATACGCAGTATTTT

v_gene: TRBV20-1
j_gene: TRBJ2-5
abundance: .
d_gene: TRBD1
CDR3aa: CSARAAGGHETQYF
CDR3nt: TGCAGTGCTAGGGCGGCAGGGGGACATGAGACCCAGTACTTC

v_gene: TRBV7-3
j_gene: TRBJ1-1
abundance: .
d_gene: .
CDR3aa: CASSSRTISPRAFF
CDR3nt: TGTGCCAGCAGCTCCCGGACGATATCACCCCGAGCTTTCTTT

v_gene: TRBV6-1
j_gene: TRBJ2-1
abundance: few
d_gene: .
CDR3aa: CASRPGVSYNEQFF
CDR3nt: TGTGCCAGCAGACCGGGGGTCTCCTACAATGAGCAGTTCTTC

v_gene: TRBV7-3
j_gene: TRBJ2-2
abundance: .
d_gene: .
CDR3aa: CASSFGHNTGELFF
CDR3nt: TGTGCCAGCAGCTTCGGCCACAACACCGGGGAGCTGTTTTTT

v_gene: TRBV20-1
j_gene: TRBJ1-6
abundance: .
d_gene: .
CDR3aa: CSARGEGALHF
CDR3nt: TGCAGTGCTAGAGGGGAGGGAGCCCTCCACTTT

v_gene: TRBV5-1
j_gene: TRBJ2-2
abundance: few
d_gene: .
CDR3aa: CASSLTSSEGGELFF
CDR3nt: TGCGCCAGCAGCTTAACGAGCTCTGAGGGCGGGGAGCTGTTTTTT

v_gene: TRBV5-1
j_gene: TRBJ1-3
abundance: few
d_gene: TRBD1
CDR3aa: CASSPRTGGPSGNTIYF
CDR3nt: TGCGCCAGCAGCCCCCGGACAGGGGGGCCCTCTGGAAACACCATATATTTT

v_gene: TRBV9
j_gene: TRBJ2-1
abundance: few
d_gene: .
CDR3aa: CASSVAPGTAGNGEQFF
CDR3nt: TGTGCCAGCAGCGTAGCCCCCGGGACGGCGGGTAATGGTGAGCAGTTCTTC

v_gene: TRBV5-6
j_gene: TRBJ1-5
abundance: many
d_gene: .
CDR3aa: CASSRQGFNQPQHF
CDR3nt: TGTGCCAGCAGCCGCCAGGGGTTCAATCAGCCCCAGCATTTT

v_gene: TRBV2
j_gene: TRBJ2-7
abundance: .
d_gene: TRBD2
CDR3aa: CASTPTSGGSYEQYF
CDR3nt: TGTGCCAGCACTCCGACTAGCGGGGGATCCTACGAGCAGTACTTC

v_gene: TRBV20-1
j_gene: TRBJ2-5
abundance: few
d_gene: .
CDR3aa: CSARDLFRDTETQYF
CDR3nt: TGCAGTGCTAGAGATCTTTTCCGGGACACGGAGACCCAGTACTTC

v_gene: TRBV2
j_gene: TRBJ2-5
abundance: .
d_gene: TRBD2
CDR3aa: CASRRTSGGQETQYF
CDR3nt: TGTGCCAGCAGACGGACTAGCGGGGGACAAGAGACCCAGTACTTC

v_gene: TRBV20-1
j_gene: TRBJ2-5
abundance: .
d_gene: TRBD2
CDR3aa: CSARSGMRETQYF
CDR3nt: TGCAGTGCCCGTAGCGGGATGAGAGAGACCCAGTACTTC

v_gene: TRBV7-9
j_gene: TRBJ2-7
abundance: .
d_gene: .
CDR3aa: CASSSTGRTYEQYF
CDR3nt: TGTGCCAGCAGCTCAACGGGGCGGACCTACGAGCAGTACTTC

v_gene: TRBV7-6
j_gene: TRBJ2-1
abundance: .
d_gene: TRBD1
CDR3aa: CASSLRQGLYNEQFF
CDR3nt: TGTGCCAGCAGCTTACGACAGGGCCTATACAATGAGCAGTTCTTC

v_gene: TRBV5-1
j_gene: TRBJ1-2
abundance: many
d_gene: .
CDR3aa: CASSEAEGSTGYTF
CDR3nt: TGCGCCAGCAGCGAAGCCGAGGGATCGACTGGCTACACCTTC

v_gene: TRBV7-2
j_gene: TRBJ1-5
abundance: .
d_gene: .
CDR3aa: CASSLEPVQPQHF
CDR3nt: TGTGCCAGCAGCTTAGAACCGGTTCAGCCCCAGCATTTT

v_gene: TRBV7-9
j_gene: TRBJ2-5
abundance: .
d_gene: TRBD1
CDR3aa: CASSPPGDRGQETQYF
CDR3nt: TGTGCCAGCAGCCCTCCCGGGGACAGGGGGCAAGAGACCCAGTACTTC

v_gene: TRBV28
j_gene: TRBJ2-5
abundance: many
d_gene: .
CDR3aa: CASRGRGRWETQYF
CDR3nt: TGTGCCAGCAGGGGAAGGGGGAGATGGGAGACCCAGTACTTC

v_gene: TRBV29-1
j_gene: TRBJ2-4
abundance: few
d_gene: .
CDR3aa: CSVEAGSRAIQYF
CDR3nt: TGCAGCGTTGAGGCCGGGTCAAGGGCCATTCAGTACTTC

v_gene: TRBV24-1
j_gene: TRBJ2-5
abundance: many
d_gene: .
CDR3aa: CATSDSGTTVVETQYF
CDR3nt: TGTGCCACCAGTGACTCCGGGACAACTGTCGTAGAGACCCAGTACTTC

v_gene: TRBV20-1
j_gene: TRBJ1-1
abundance: few
d_gene: .
CDR3aa: CSASSLDNTEAFF
CDR3nt: TGCAGTGCTAGCTCCTTAGATAACACTGAAGCTTTCTTT

v_gene: TRBV9
j_gene: TRBJ2-1
abundance: .
d_gene: .
CDR3aa: CASSSFGGLNEQFF
CDR3nt: TGTGCCAGCAGTAGTTTCGGGGGTCTCAATGAGCAGTTCTTC

v_gene: TRBV18
j_gene: TRBJ1-1
abundance: .
d_gene: TRBD1
CDR3aa: CASSPLTGGDTEAFF
CDR3nt: TGTGCCAGCTCACCACTGACAGGGGGGGACACTGAAGCTTTCTTT

v_gene: TRBV10-2
j_gene: TRBJ1-3
abundance: few
d_gene: TRBD1
CDR3aa: CASSVLGQGSGNTIYF
CDR3nt: TGCGCCAGCAGTGTTTTGGGACAGGGTTCTGGAAACACCATATATTTT

v_gene: TRBV7-3
j_gene: TRBJ1-1
abundance: .
d_gene: TRBD1
CDR3aa: CASSPYQGGRAFF
CDR3nt: TGTGCCAGCAGCCCATACCAGGGGGGTCGAGCTTTCTTT

v_gene: TRBV5-6
j_gene: TRBJ2-7
abundance: .
d_gene: .
CDR3aa: CASSLVGGRSYEQYF
CDR3nt: TGTGCCAGCAGCTTGGTAGGCGGCCGGTCCTACGAGCAGTACTTC

v_gene: TRBV28
j_gene: TRBJ2-7
abundance: .
d_gene: TRBD1
CDR3aa: CASGTAYYEQYF
CDR3nt: TGTGCCAGCGGGACAGCCTACTACGAGCAGTACTTC

v_gene: TRBV19
j_gene: TRBJ1-1
abundance: few
d_gene: TRBD1
CDR3aa: CASSLTGGFTEAFF
CDR3nt: TGTGCCAGTAGTCTAACAGGGGGGTTCACTGAAGCTTTCTTT

v_gene: TRBV20-1
j_gene: TRBJ2-1
abundance: .
d_gene: TRBD2
CDR3aa: CSLKTSGGAEQFF
CDR3nt: TGCAGTCTTAAAACTAGCGGGGGGGCTGAGCAGTTCTTC

v_gene: TRBV4-2
j_gene: TRBJ2-3
abundance: .
d_gene: TRBD2
CDR3aa: CASSQVPLSGGRLGGDTQYF
CDR3nt: TGTGCCAGCAGCCAAGTTCCACTTAGCGGGGGTAGATTAGGCGGAGATACGCAGTATTTT